This T cell receptor beta chain comes out of a study of CD8+CD57+ T cells in acquired aplastic anemia. Study-level background: Average DNA yield from sorted CD4+ and CD8+ cells was approximately 3 ug.

Selection for sequencing was limited to patients who had shown CD8+CD57+ cell expansion by flow cytometry. None of the patients had been given any therapy when their blood was sampled. General study points: Between patients and controls, CD8+ Simpson's diversity did not vary significantly. Overlap between patients and controls comprised twenty-nine CD8+ CDR3 sequences.

As for this clonotype: The antigen remains unidentified.

The CDR3 sequence is 13 residues long. Per germline, CDR1 MGHDK and CDR2 SYGVNS. The ends were cut back, 5 bases at V and 7 bases at J, with 14 bases in the middle. Genomic DNA acted as the template from which TCR beta VDJ combination and CDR3 sequence profiling were carried out. TCRdb re-called the reads through MiXCR, storing one row per CDR3 protein. The table records over 40,000 distinct CDR3 sequences, about 63% of them present only once. V usage is TRBV25-1 and J usage is TRBJ1-2, with TRBD1 as a possible D gene (6 bases). Sequencing input: sorted CD4+, CD8+, or CD8+CD57+ T cells (not recorded which) from PBMCs. This receptor was identified in a human donor with aplastic anemia. The CDR3 bases are TGTGCCAGCAGTCAAAGGGGGGGAGTTGGCTACACCTTC. Its protein is CASSQRGGVGYTF.